What follows is one T cell receptor beta chain and its context. This specimen comes from a study of blood T cell repertoires in COVID-19. On the study more broadly: PBMCs, B-cell-depleted T cells, or T cells provided the cDNA or gDNA that made up the material.

Germline assignment: CDR1 SGDLS and CDR2 YYNGEE. The V and J ends lost 3 bases and 6 bases respectively, with 14 bases between them. The CDR3 covers 14 residues. During active infection, Seattle patients enrolled and were then monitored through disease. Clones were sequenced by immunoSEQ multiplex PCR, and TCRdb holds only the in-frame ones, with some missing. The sample shows about 250,000 clones, roughly 89% of them seen only once. The sample comprised peripheral blood. This receptor was obtained from a woman in her fifties or sixties with COVID-19, enrolled during active disease. The rearrangement uses TRBV9 and TRBJ2-3; D perhaps matches TRBD1 (5 bases). The CDR3 loop is CASSGLRVGDTQYF. The CDR3 DNA follows: TGTGCCAGCAGCGGTCTCAGGGTGGGCGATACGCAGTATTTT. Drawing the rest from reference TRBV9 and TRBJ2-3, the complete variable domain is DSGVTQTPKHLITATGQRVTLRCSPRSGDLSVYWYQQSLDQGLQFLIQYYNGEERAKGNILERFSAQQFPDLHSELNLSSLELGDSALYFCASSGLRVGDTQYFGPGTRLTVL.